Below, 15 T cell receptor beta chains from the same sample are listed, as sequenced in a study of Graves' ophthalmopathy and Graves' hyperthyroidism. Beta-chain TCR CDR3 regions were amplified from RNA transcripts. Investigators did first-round RT-PCR with HTBI primers, then second-round multiplex PCR. TCRdb re-called the multiplex PCR reads through MiXCR, storing one row per CDR3 protein. The sample consists of hundreds of thousands of distinct CDR3 sequences, about 24% of them appearing once. The sequenced sample was peripheral blood. The receptors here all came from a woman younger than 35 with stable Graves' hyperthyroidism. Some clones in this sample may be carry-over from other donors' samples.

A remark on this clonotype: A clone one base away is much larger, so this may be a read error. The rearrangement joins TRBV27 to TRBJ1-2, with D perhaps matching TRBD1 (5 bases). The CDR3 has 15 amino acids. CDR1 and CDR2 from the germline V gene are MNHEY and SMNVEV (reference sequence). The CDR3 nucleotides are TGTGCCAGCAGAGCCGGGACCAGTGGGTCCTATGGCTTCACCTTC. This sequence encodes CASRAGTSGSYGFTF.

Only a few counts were recorded for this clonotype. V is TRBV4-2 and J is TRBJ1-2, with D uncertain. The germline V gene encodes CDR1 LGHNA and CDR2 YNFKEQ. Trimming took 3 bases from V and 0 from J, leaving 11 bases between them. This CDR3 region has 15 residues. The CDR3 sequence: CASSQAGGANYGYTF. CDR3 sequence (DNA): TGTGCCAGCAGCCAGGCCGGAGGTGCTAACTATGGCTACACCTTC.

This clonotype was recorded at least ten times. The chain carries TRBV2 and TRBJ2-7; D is possibly TRBD2 (6 bases). This CDR3 is 18 amino acids long. Germline V CDR1 and CDR2: SNHLY, FYNNEI. Trimming took 0 bases from V and 2 from J, leaving 20 bases between them. This CDR3 is CASSEALRGAGSTYEQYF. The DNA of the CDR3 is TGTGCCAGCAGTGAAGCGCTTCGGGGCGCGGGGTCGACCTACGAGCAGTACTTC.

The chain has TRBV28 and TRBJ1-5; D possibly corresponds to TRBD1 (5 bases). The CDR3 runs 14 residues. Deletions cut 5 bases from V and 9 bases from J, with 17 bases between. Germline loops: CDR1 MDHEN, CDR2 SYDVKM. CDR3 nucleotides: TGTGCCAGCAGTCCACAGGCCCCGGGGCGGCCCCAGCATTTT. The encoded protein is CASSPQAPGRPQHF.

Many counts were recorded for this clonotype. J is TRBJ1-2 and V is TRBV6-2 or TRBV6-3; maybe TRBD1 (6 bases). Germline values: CDR1 MNHEY, CDR2 SVGEGT. CDR3 length: 13 residues. The V end was cut by 5 bases, the J end by 6 bases, with 13 bases between. CDR3 DNA sequence: TGTGCCAGCAGTCGGGGGCGCACCGATGGCTACACCTTC. Encoded protein: CASSRGRTDGYTF.

The chain is built from TRBV7-2 and TRBJ2-7, with 11 bases matching TRBD2. Losses at the gene ends were 4 bases for V and 7 bases for J; bases not matched to a gene: 9. Per germline, CDR1 SGHTA and CDR2 FQGNSA. The CDR3 spans 15 residues. As DNA, the CDR3 is TGTGCCAGCAGCTCCTACTCTAGCGGGAGGCGGGAGCAGTACTTC. Amino acids: CASSSYSSGRREQYF.

This clonotype appeared many times. This rearrangement joins TRBV12-3 or TRBV12-4 to TRBJ1-2, with D maybe TRBD1 (5 bases). The CDR3 has 17 residues. V was cut by 1 base and J by 6 bases, with 21 bases left in between. Here the CDR3 DNA reads TGTGCCAGCAGTTTAGACGGCCGCGGTTGGGGGGTAAATGGCTACACCTTC. Translation gives CASSLDGRGWGVNGYTF.

In its sample, this clonotype was seen a few times. The chain joins TRBV3-1 to TRBJ1-1, with D tentatively TRBD1 (5 bases). V lost 0 bases and J 1 base, leaving 12 bases between the germline ends. The CDR3 contains 16 residues. CDR1 is LGHDT, CDR2 YNNKEL, per germline (reference sequence). The CDR3 region is CASSQDRVLSNTEAFF. The CDR3 coding sequence is TGTGCCAGCAGCCAAGACAGGGTGTTGTCGAACACTGAAGCTTTCTTT.

The V gene is TRBV28, the J gene TRBJ1-5, with no clear D. Between the trimmed V and J ends, which lost 10 bases and 5 bases, there was a span of 21 bases. Germline CDR1 reads MDHEN; CDR2 reads SYDVKM. The CDR3 length is 15 residues. CDR3 DNA: TGTGCCATCGAAACTATCTTGGTCCAGGATCAGCCCCAGCATTTT. Its protein is CAIETILVQDQPQHF.

The V gene is TRBV28, the J gene TRBJ2-7; TRBD1 agrees at 9 bases. Germline lookup yields CDR1 MDHEN and CDR2 SYDVKM. The CDR3 has 16 residues. Trimming cost V 3 bases and J 4 bases; bases outside gene matches: 10. The CDR3 nucleotides read TGTGCCAGCAGTTTTCCCGGGACAGGGTTAATTTACGAGCAGTACTTC. Translated: CASSFPGTGLIYEQYF.

Concerning this clonotype: At one of its ends the junction is not consistent with the germline gene, which may arise from a read error. The chain has TRBV30 and TRBJ1-5, with 7 positions matching TRBD1. CDR3 size: 15 residues. The germline CDR1 and CDR2 sequences are GTSNPN and SVGIG (reference sequence). The chain's CDR3 is CAWSPGIGGNQSQHF. The CDR3 nucleotides read TGTGCCTGGAGTCCGGGGATAGGGGGCAATCAGTCCCAGCATTTT.

This clonotype was recorded many times. V is TRBV7-7 and J is TRBJ2-2; 8 bases agree with TRBD2. Germline trimming cut 11 bases from V and 4 bases from J; bases unmatched to any gene: 6. The CDR3 length is 13 residues. In germline, CDR1 is SSHAT, CDR2 FNYEAQ (reference sequence). CDR3 residues: CASSGGSTGELFF. The CDR3 DNA reads as TGTGCCTCGAGCGGGGGAAGCACCGGGGAGCTGTTTTTT. Full variable domain (outside the CDR3, taken from reference TRBV7-7 and TRBJ2-2): GAGVSQSPRYKVTKRGQDVTLRCDPISSHATLYWYQQALGQGPEFLTYFNYEAQPDKSGLPSDRFSAERPEGSISTLTIQRTEQRDSAMYRCASSGGSTGELFFGEGSRLTVL.

This clonotype was seen only once. V usage is TRBV12-3 or TRBV12-4 and J usage is TRBJ2-7; 7 nucleotides align to TRBD1. The CDR3 consists of 15 residues. The trim removed 5 bases at V and 1 base at J, leaving 8 bases unmatched. Here the CDR3 reads CASSEFDRVSYEQYF. DNA of the CDR3: TGTGCCAGCAGTGAGTTTGACAGGGTTTCCTACGAGCAGTACTTC.

V usage is TRBV12-3 or TRBV12-4 and J usage is TRBJ1-1; D is uncertain. The CDR3 spans 13 residues. Trimming removed 8 bases from V and 0 bases from J, with 10 bases in between. The CDR3 here is CASGIRMNTEAFF. CDR3 DNA: TGTGCCAGCGGAATTCGTATGAACACTGAAGCTTTCTTT.

Worth noting for this clonotype: Since a much larger clone is just one base distant, this may be a read error. The gene calls are TRBV7-3 and TRBJ2-5, with D tentatively TRBD2 (7 bases). CDR1 and CDR2 from the germline V gene are SGHTA and FQGTGA. This CDR3 region has 15 residues. The CDR3 reads CASGLLGGGGETQYF. The CDR3 nucleotides are TGTGCCAGCGGCTTATTGGGGGGAGGGGGAGAGACCCAGTACTTC.